This T cell receptor (beta chain) was identified in a study of identical twins. Points from the study as a whole: The more abundant beta clonotypes in cord blood had fewer insertions, and memory repertoires did not show this.

TCRdb used MiXCR to reprocess the 5' RACE reads, holding one entry per CDR3 protein. The sample consists of hundreds of thousands of distinct CDR3 sequences, less than 9.5% of them appearing once. Comment on this clonotype: Its antigen is still unknown.

CDR1 and CDR2 (germline): KGHSH, LQKENI. The CDR3 extends over 14 amino acids. Trimming cost V 3 bases and J 6 bases; bases outside gene matches: 4. These same data were also listed under a study on yellow fever vaccine responses in identical twins.

Material: CD8+ T cells sorted from blood. The chain has TRBV18 and TRBJ1-5; 8 bases are a match to TRBD1. This receptor was obtained from a woman younger than 35 in good health. The CDR3 DNA reads as TGTGCCAGCTCACCGACAGGGGCGCCTCAGCCCCAGCATTTT. Its protein product is CASSPTGAPQPQHF. The whole variable domain, filled in from reference TRBV18 and TRBJ1-5, reads NAGVMQNPRHLVRRRGQEARLRCSPMKGHSHVYWYRQLPEEGLKFMVYLQKENIIDESGMPKERFSAEFPKEGPSILRIQQVVRGDSAAYFCASSPTGAPQPQHFGDGTRLSIL.